The 5 T cell receptor beta chains below were found in one sample sequenced in a study of blood T cells in healthy people across ages. The authors ran a second PCR of about 6 to 11 cycles using a sample-barcoded 5' primer and a J-beta primer mix. TCRdb reprocessed the 5' RACE reads with MiXCR, giving one entry per CDR3 protein. The sample carries over 950,000 distinct CDR3 sequences, around 54% recorded once. Sequencing was done on a sample of blood. The receptors were gathered from a woman aged 60 to 75 in good health.

This clonotype was seen more than once but under ten times. The V and J genes are TRBV20-1 and TRBJ2-7, with D hard to call. The CDR3 sequence is 13 residues long. The V end was cut by 3 bases, the J end by 0 bases, with 9 bases between. Germline values: CDR1 DFQATT, CDR2 SNEGSKA (reference sequence). This CDR3 reads CSASGILSYEQYF. DNA for the CDR3: TGCAGTGCTAGTGGCATCCTCTCCTACGAGCAGTACTTC.

This clonotype was counted a few times. This chain connects TRBV7-9 to TRBJ2-7; 10 bases match TRBD2. The DNA end is more similar to TRBJ2-5, so the J call may be wrong. Per germline, CDR1 SEHNR and CDR2 FQNEAQ (reference sequence). The CDR3 is 18 amino acids. The DNA for the CDR3 is TGTGCCAGCAGCTCCCATTCCATAGCGGGAGGTTACGGGGAGACCCAGTACTTC. As protein: CASSSHSIAGGYGETQYF.

CDR3 in amino acids: CASSDGTGHEKLFF. Here the CDR3 DNA reads TGTGCCAGCTCCGACGGGACAGGTCATGAAAAACTGTTTTTT. The chain joins TRBV18 to TRBJ1-4; TRBD1 agrees at 8 bases. The germline gives CDR1 KGHSH, CDR2 LQKENI. This CDR3 region has 14 residues. V trimming: 6 bases; J trimming: 6 bases; junction bases outside the gene matches: 6.

The chain links TRBV7-8 to TRBJ2-1; 8 bases are a match to TRBD2. The trim removed 3 bases at V and 2 bases at J, leaving 3 bases unmatched. There are 15 residues in the CDR3. Germline-derived CDR1 and CDR2 are SGHVS and FQNEAQ. CDR3 sequence (DNA): TGTGCCAGCAGCTTGAAGCGGGGGACCTACAATGAGCAGTTCTTC. It is translated as CASSLKRGTYNEQFF.

The rearrangement uses TRBV6-2 or TRBV6-3 and TRBJ2-1, with D perhaps assigned TRBD1 or TRBD2 (6 bases each). Germline CDR1 is MNHEY and CDR2 is SVGEGT. The CDR3 consists of 14 residues. Between the trimmed V and J ends, which lost 10 bases and 4 bases, there was a span of 17 bases. CDR3 coding DNA: TGTGCCACGGCGGGGACAAGCAATTACAATGAGCAGTTCTTC. Its protein is CATAGTSNYNEQFF.